The entry below gives a single T cell receptor (beta chain) sequence along with its context. Its specific antigen is unknown. Per-base qualities were not stored, and no clone one base away is much larger. These data come from a study of T cell changes during pregnancy in multiple sclerosis (dated by TCRdb to about 2019). Regarding the study in general: Changes in the T cell repertoire over the course of pregnancy were examined in this study in women with multiple sclerosis.

The protocol used for the library was the immunoSEQ multiplex PCR assay. In TCRdb, the immuneACCESS table is reduced to in-frame sequences with V and J assigned. These tables do not hold every clone; where another copy was compared, an unresolved V gene accounts for under half, and the others remain unexplained. The sample table contains tens of thousands of clones; only one count was recorded for approximately 95% of them. In total, the top ten clones hold more than 0.75% of the sample. A distance of 13 bases separates the germline ends of V and J, which lose 3 bases and 5 bases respectively. The germline V gene provides CDR1 MNHNS and CDR2 SASEGT. The CDR3 runs 14 amino acids, cysteine and phenylalanine included. This entry keeps only the CDR3 DNA: 42 bases, framed from base 1.

The specimen comprised peripheral blood, sampled in the second trimester of pregnancy. This TCR was recovered from a female donor in good health, enrolled as a control in a pregnancy study. In this chain, TRBV6-1 is recombined with TRBJ2-5, and the D gene may be TRBD2, 5 bases matching. The CDR3 protein is CASSDGGFEETQYF. The sequenced DNA is TGTGCCAGCAGTGATGGCGGGTTCGAGGAGACCCAGTACTTC.